The T cell receptor (beta chain) described here comes from a study of blood T cell repertoires in COVID-19. Study-wide context: Samples came from the United States, Italy and Spain, spanning acute and convalescent COVID-19. The cDNA or gDNA used as material had been derived from T cells, B-cell-depleted T cells, or PBMCs.

Per the original data handling: How many nucleated cells were present was estimated from reference gene primer amplification. Only in-frame clones appear in the TCRdb table, and some are missing; sequencing was by immunoSEQ multiplex PCR. The V and J calls and clone size were taken over from that table, and D and trimming were inferred from the DNA. The sample includes about 210,000 clones, around nine tenths of them seen just once. The specimen sequenced was peripheral blood. The sequence was collected from a woman aged 40 to 50 with acute or convalescent COVID-19.

The CDR3 region has the DNA TGTGCCAGCAGACCTACGTTGACAGGGGTGGCTGGCTACACCTTC. The encoded protein is CASRPTLTGVAGYTF. The chain employs TRBV27 and TRBJ1-2, with TRBD1 matching 8 bases. The CDR3 runs to 15 residues. The germline V gene encodes CDR1 MNHEY and CDR2 SMNVEV (reference sequence). V shed 6 bases, J shed 7 bases, and the junction held 13 bases outside the gene matches.